The 32 T cell receptor beta chains below were found in one sample sequenced in a study of glioma-infiltrating T cells after dendritic cell vaccination. The sample's time point: after dendritic cell vaccination, including at tumor progression/relapse. Here immunoSEQ multiplex PCR was the method, and the copy in TCRdb shows in-frame clones only, minus some. Among some 110,000 clones, around 91% were seen once, and the ten largest hold 2.5% to 3%. The sequencing used blood, collected after dendritic cell vaccination. The source of these receptors is a human donor with glioblastoma.

Here the CDR3 DNA reads TGTGCCAGCAGTGAAGCAGGCGGGAGGGCCTGGGGGTTCTTC. It codes for CASSEAGGRAWGFF. The genes are TRBV6-1 and TRBJ2-1; 9 nucleotides align to TRBD2. This CDR3 comprises 14 residues. V lost 0 bases to trimming and J lost 15 bases; unmatched junction nucleotides: 9. Germline values: CDR1 MNHNS, CDR2 SASEGT.

V gene TRBV19 combines with J gene TRBJ2-1; TRBD2 matches at 12 bases. The germline gives CDR1 LNHDA, CDR2 SQIVND (reference sequence). With 5 bases clipped from V and 3 bases from J, the junction kept 8 bases outside the gene matches. This CDR3 comprises 17 residues. CDR3 amino acids: CASSSRTSGVIYNEQFF. CDR3 nucleotides: TGTGCCAGTAGTTCCCGGACTAGCGGGGTAATCTACAATGAGCAGTTCTTC. Filled out from reference TRBV19 and TRBJ2-1, the complete variable domain reads DGGITQSPKYLFRKEGQNVTLSCEQNLNHDAMYWYRQDPGQGLRLIYYSQIVNDFQKGDIAEGYSVSREKKESFPLTVTSAQKNPTAFYLCASSSRTSGVIYNEQFFGPGTRLTVL.

This clone appeared a single time. This chain connects TRBV19 to TRBJ2-7; 7 bases are shared with TRBD2. The germline V gene encodes CDR1 LNHDA and CDR2 SQIVND (reference sequence). Trimming cost V 1 base and J 4 bases; bases outside gene matches: 7. This CDR3 contains 15 residues. The CDR3 loop is CASSIGASGVYEQYF. Written as DNA, the CDR3 is TGTGCCAGTAGTATAGGAGCCAGCGGGGTGTACGAGCAGTACTTC.

This clone is a singleton in its sample. V gene TRBV10-2 combines with J gene TRBJ1-2, with TRBD1 matching 7 bases. The CDR3 runs to 14 residues. Germline V gene sequence: CDR1 WSHSY, CDR2 SAAADI. The J segment lost 5 bases and the V segment lost 8 bases, leaving 11 bases of the junction unmatched. As DNA, the CDR3 is TGCGCCAGCGTTGAAGGCAGGGGGGTTTATGGCTACACCTTC. The encoded protein is CASVEGRGVYGYTF.

J is TRBJ1-1 and V is TRBV30; maybe TRBD1 (6 bases). The CDR3 length is 13 residues. Germline CDR1 GTSNPN, CDR2 SVGIG (reference sequence). With 4 bases removed from V and 4 bases from J, the gap between germline ends came to 13 bases. CDR3 sequence: CAWNHHRVTEAFF. The CDR3 nucleotides are TGTGCCTGGAACCACCACAGGGTCACTGAAGCTTTCTTT.

This clone has just a few counts. This sequence joins TRBV5-1 and TRBJ2-3, with TRBD2 matching over 12 bases. V was clipped by 0 bases and J by 2 bases; unmatched bases: 7. Germline loops: CDR1 SGHRS, CDR2 YFSETQ. The length of the CDR3 is 18 residues. The CDR3 region is CASSLVASGGASTDTQYF. CDR3 coding DNA: TGCGCCAGCAGCTTGGTAGCTAGCGGGGGGGCATCCACAGATACGCAGTATTTT.

The chain is built from TRBV30 and TRBJ1-5; perhaps TRBD1 as D (6 bases). The length of the CDR3 is 14 residues. Trimming removed 0 bases at V and 4 bases at J, with 10 bases between. The germline V gene has CDR1 GTSNPN and CDR2 SVGIG (reference sequence). The CDR3 sequence: CAWSVGTLNQPQHF. Written as DNA, the CDR3 is TGTGCCTGGAGTGTAGGGACACTGAATCAGCCCCAGCATTTT.

This chain links TRBV7-2 with TRBJ2-2; D is possibly TRBD1 (6 bases). The CDR3 has 15 amino acids. V shed 4 bases and J shed 0 bases, with 9 bases lying between them. Germline V gives CDR1 SGHTA, CDR2 FQGNSA. The CDR3 region has the DNA TGTGCCAGCAGCTCCAGGGGTGCGAACACCGGGGAGCTGTTTTTT. Translated: CASSSRGANTGELFF.

In DNA, the CDR3 is TGTGCCAGCCGGGACAGACAAATTTATAGCAATCAGCCCCAGCATTTT. Its translation is CASRDRQIYSNQPQHF. The rearrangement joins TRBV6-6 to TRBJ1-5, with 7 bases identical to TRBD1. CDR3 length: 16 residues. Germline-derived CDR1 and CDR2 are MNHNY and SVGAGI (reference sequence). The V and J ends lost 8 bases and 0 bases, in that order; junction bases with no gene match: 10.

The rearrangement joins TRBV5-1 to TRBJ2-7; the D gene is possibly TRBD1 (6 bases). The germline V gene has CDR1 SGHRS and CDR2 YFSETQ. This CDR3 region has 17 residues. V lost 4 bases and J lost 2, with 22 bases in between. The CDR3 DNA follows: TGCGCCAGCAGCCCCCTGCAGGGGATCGGTGAGACCTACGAGCAGTACTTC. It is translated as CASSPLQGIGETYEQYF. Based on the CDR3 plus reference TRBV5-1 and TRBJ2-7, the full variable domain is KAGVTQTPRYLIKTRGQQVTLSCSPISGHRSVSWYQQTPGQGLQFLFEYFSETQRNKGNFPGRFSGRQFSNSRSEMNVSTLELGDSALYLCASSPLQGIGETYEQYFGPGTRLTVT.

The J gene is TRBJ1-5, the V gene TRBV16; 7 nucleotides agree with TRBD1. V trimming: 4 bases; J trimming: 7 bases; junction bases outside the gene matches: 7. Germline CDR1 and CDR2: KGHSY and FQNENV. The length of the CDR3 is 14 residues. CDR3 region: CASSRDRVGQPQHF. The CDR3 DNA is TGTGCCAGCAGCCGCGACAGGGTGGGCCAGCCCCAGCATTTT.

The chain uses TRBV27 and TRBJ2-7; D gene uncertain. Germline loops: CDR1 MNHEY, CDR2 SMNVEV (reference sequence). This CDR3 region has 14 residues. Trimming took 5 bases from V and 6 from J, leaving 17 bases between them. CDR3 protein: CASSTIIAPGEQYF. CDR3 nucleotide sequence: TGTGCCAGCAGTACCATAATCGCCCCGGGCGAGCAGTACTTC.

CDR3 loop: CASSHIAGGLNEQFF. CDR3 nucleotide sequence: TGTGCCAGCAGCCACATAGCGGGGGGCTTAAATGAGCAGTTCTTC. The chain couples TRBV2 to TRBJ2-1; the match to TRBD2 covers 10 bases. V was pared by 6 bases and J by 7 bases, with 9 bases of the junction left unmatched. This CDR3 has 15 residues. The V gene's germline CDR1 is SNHLY and CDR2 FYNNEI.

The V and J genes are TRBV18 and TRBJ2-5, with D unclear. V was shortened by 2 bases and J by 2 bases, with 6 bases between the two germline ends. CDR3 length: 13 amino acids. Germline V CDR1 and CDR2: KGHSH, LQKENI. The CDR3 region is CASSPNSQETQYF. As DNA, the CDR3 is TGTGCCAGCTCACCAAACTCTCAAGAGACCCAGTACTTC.

The V gene is TRBV7-8, the J gene TRBJ2-3, with 10 bases aligning to TRBD2. V shed 5 bases and J 5 bases; nucleotides not matched to a gene: 7. The germline CDR1 and CDR2 sequences are SGHVS and FQNEAQ. This CDR3 is 15 amino acids long. The CDR3 is CASSALAGGRDTQYF. CDR3 nucleotides: TGTGCCAGCAGCGCCTTAGCGGGGGGCAGAGATACGCAGTATTTT.

This clone was seen once. The J gene is TRBJ2-1, the V gene TRBV5-1; TRBD2 matches 7 bases. Germline V gene data show CDR1 as SGHRS and CDR2 as YFSETQ. The J segment lost 7 bases and the V segment lost 2 bases, leaving 6 bases of the junction unmatched. This CDR3 has 14 amino acids. The CDR3 DNA reads TGCGCCAGCAGCTTAAGCGGGACGGGGAATGAGCAGTTCTTC. This translates into CASSLSGTGNEQFF.

This chain joins TRBV11-2 and TRBJ2-7; 11 nucleotides agree with TRBD1. J gave up 1 base and V 5 bases, and 4 bases lay outside the gene matches. This CDR3 is 15 amino acids long. The germline V gene encodes CDR1 SGHAT and CDR2 FQNNGV. CDR3 in amino acids: CASSPGTGGSYEQYF. The DNA of the CDR3 is TGTGCCAGCAGCCCAGGGACAGGGGGTTCCTACGAGCAGTACTTC.

J is TRBJ1-1 and V is TRBV5-4; D remains unclear. CDR3 length: 12 amino acids. V was clipped by 4 bases and J by 7 bases, with 11 bases between them. The germline V gene encodes CDR1 SGHNT and CDR2 YYREEE (reference sequence). The CDR3 protein is CASSLPGFEAFF. Here the CDR3 DNA reads TGTGCCAGCAGCCTCCCGGGGTTTGAAGCTTTCTTT.

V and J are TRBV21-1 and TRBJ1-5; TRBD1 is taken as the D call from the table, unchecked against the DNA. TRBV21-1 is classified as a pseudogene. This CDR3 region has 17 residues. The chain's CDR3 is CASSKDGQGHSNQPQHF. CDR3 bases: TGTGCCAGCAGCAAAGACGGGCAGGGGCATAGCAATCAGCCCCAGCATTTT.

This chain links TRBV7-8 with TRBJ2-4, with D possibly TRBD1 on 5 matching bases. CDR3 size: 16 residues. Trimming left V 0 bases short and J 6 bases short, with 15 bases between. Germline CDR1 reads SGHVS; CDR2 reads FQNEAQ. The CDR3 DNA follows: TGTGCCAGCAGCTTAGCTGTGACAGCGCCTACAAACATTCAGTACTTC. Amino acid sequence: CASSLAVTAPTNIQYF.

The chain links TRBV6-5 to TRBJ2-1; 12 bases agree with TRBD2. The germline CDR1 and CDR2 sequences are MNHEY and SVGAGI. This CDR3 has 15 amino acids. J gave up 12 bases and V 6 bases, and 12 bases lay outside the gene matches. As DNA, the CDR3 is TGTGCCAGCAGGAAGACTAGCGGGAGCCCTCGGGGGCAGTTCTTC. This sequence encodes CASRKTSGSPRGQFF.

The chain couples TRBV6-5 to TRBJ1-3; D possibly corresponds to TRBD1 (6 bases). The length of the CDR3 is 16 residues. In germline, CDR1 is MNHEY, CDR2 SVGAGI. The V and J ends lost 0 bases and 0 bases respectively, with 9 bases between them. This CDR3 reads CASSYSRGSSGNTIYF. CDR3 nucleotide sequence: TGTGCCAGCAGTTACTCGAGGGGGAGCTCTGGAAACACCATATATTTT.

This clone is a singleton in its sample. The chain is built from TRBV2 and TRBJ2-5; perhaps TRBD1 as D (5 bases). TRBJ2-7 explains the end of the DNA better; the J call may be wrong. Germline V CDR1 and CDR2: SNHLY, FYNNEI. This CDR3 region has 16 residues. In nucleotides, the CDR3 is TGTGCCAGCAGGGCCCAGGGCGCAACCCCTCCTTACGAGCAGTACTTC. This codes for CASRAQGATPPYEQYF.

J is TRBJ2-3 and V is TRBV6-5, with 7 bases that match TRBD1. Germline V CDR1 and CDR2: MNHEY, SVGAGI. The length of the CDR3 is 15 residues. The V segment lost 4 bases and the J segment 4 bases; nucleotides outside the gene matches: 8. CDR3 in DNA: TGTGCCAGCAGTTCCCGTGGACAGGCGCCAGATACGCAGTATTTT. Protein: CASSSRGQAPDTQYF.

The chain couples TRBV7-6 to TRBJ1-6; tentative D call: TRBD1 (5 bases). V lost 8 bases to trimming and J lost 4 bases, with 12 bases between them. Germline V lookup: CDR1 SGHVS, CDR2 FNYEAQ. This CDR3 has 14 amino acids. CDR3 coding DNA: TGTGCCAGCGCCCGACAGCCATATAATTCACCCCTCCACTTT. Translating gives CASARQPYNSPLHF.

The genes are TRBV13 and TRBJ2-3; 12 bases map to TRBD2. CDR1 is PRHDT, CDR2 FYEKMQ, per germline (reference sequence). V trimming: 5 bases; J trimming: 5 bases; junction bases outside the gene matches: 8. The length of the CDR3 is 16 residues. The CDR3 reads CASSPRLAGAVDTQYF. DNA for the CDR3: TGTGCCAGCAGCCCTCGACTAGCGGGAGCTGTAGATACGCAGTATTTT.

V gene TRBV7-2 combines with J gene TRBJ1-3; 7 nucleotides line up with TRBD1. V trimming: 1 base; J trimming: 7 bases; junction bases outside the gene matches: 7. This CDR3 is 15 amino acids long. Germline V gives CDR1 SGHTA, CDR2 FQGNSA. CDR3 in amino acids: CASSLDRGLGNTIYF. For the CDR3, the DNA is TGTGCCAGCAGCTTAGATAGGGGGCTCGGGAACACCATATATTTT.

This rearrangement joins TRBV2 to TRBJ1-4; 8 bases are a match to TRBD1. V shed 6 bases and J 5 bases; nucleotides not matched to a gene: 5. Germline CDR1 reads SNHLY; CDR2 reads FYNNEI. CDR3 size: 14 residues. This chain's CDR3 is CASSRTGRNEKLFF. The CDR3 DNA reads as TGTGCCAGCAGCCGGACAGGGAGAAATGAAAAACTGTTTTTT.

The rearrangement uses TRBV30 and TRBJ2-5; perhaps TRBD2 as D (6 bases). The CDR3 runs to 14 residues. Between the trimmed V and J ends, which lost 0 bases and 5 bases, there was a span of 13 bases. Germline assignment: CDR1 GTSNPN and CDR2 SVGIG (reference sequence). The CDR3 DNA sequence: TGTGCCTGGAGTGTAACTAGCCTAGTCGAGACCCAGTACTTC. It yields the protein CAWSVTSLVETQYF.

The chain recombines TRBV7-8 with TRBJ2-5; D may be TRBD1 (6 bases). CDR1 is SGHVS and CDR2 is FQNEAQ in the germline V gene. The CDR3 has 14 amino acids. V was clipped by 3 bases and J by 5 bases, with 13 bases between them. The CDR3: CASSFNREGETQYF. For the CDR3, the DNA is TGTGCCAGCAGCTTCAACAGGGAAGGGGAGACCCAGTACTTC. Combining the CDR3 with reference TRBV7-8 and TRBJ2-5 gives the whole variable domain GAGVSQSPRYKVAKRGQDVALRCDPISGHVSLFWYQQALGQGPEFLTYFQNEAQLDKSGLPSDRFFAERPEGSVSTLKIQRTQQEDSAVYLCASSFNREGETQYFGPGTRLLVL.

The rearrangement uses TRBV9 and TRBJ2-3, with unresolved D. Germline V lookup: CDR1 SGDLS, CDR2 YYNGEE. The V gene lost 0 bases and the J gene lost 0 bases, with 5 bases spanning the gap. The CDR3 length is 14 residues. The DNA of the CDR3 is TGTGCCAGCAGCGTAGGAACTAGCACAGATACGCAGTATTTT. This gives the protein CASSVGTSTDTQYF.

The rearrangement joins TRBV5-4 to TRBJ2-1; 8 nucleotides line up with TRBD1. CDR1 is SGHNT and CDR2 is YYREEE in the germline V gene (reference sequence). This CDR3 has 13 residues. J lost 5 bases, V lost 4 bases, and 2 bases had no gene match. The DNA of the CDR3 is TGTGCCAGCAGCAAGGGACAGGACAATGAGCAGTTCTTC. Its protein product is CASSKGQDNEQFF.